This paragraph reports one T cell receptor (beta chain). This record belongs to a study of beta chain features in type 1 diabetes. Trimming stripped 6 bases from V and 0 bases from J, with 9 bases between. This CDR3 is built from 15 residues. The germline V gene has CDR1 SNHLY and CDR2 FYNNEI. Expressed TCRB transcripts got sequenced, as all isolated RNA was reverse transcribed. Only in-frame clones appear in the TCRdb table, and some are missing; sequencing was by immunoSEQ multiplex PCR. Seen here are roughly 240,000 clones, around 68% observed once, and the top ten hold about 0.051%. Input material: naive CD4+ T cells from blood. The clonotype comes from a man aged 30-40 years in good health. V and J are TRBV2 and TRBJ2-6; D not certain. The CDR3 DNA is TGTGCCAGCAGCTCCGGGCTCTCTGGGGCCAACGTCCTGACTTTC. This codes for CASSSGLSGANVLTF.